The clone carrying this T cell receptor (beta chain) was observed at least ten times. Its antigen is as yet unknown. Graves' hyperthyroidism without ophthalmopathy progression within 18 months was termed stable. Diagnosis rested on symptoms, serum thyroxine and TRAb, thyroid ultrasound, and orbital computed tomography. These data are taken from a study of T cells in Graves' hyperthyroidism and ophthalmopathy. Study-level results: Most thyroid clonotypes expanded above 0.001 were also detected in blood.

There are 14 residues in the CDR3. The germline gives CDR1 MGHDK, CDR2 SYGVNS. Trimming took 7 bases from V and 4 from J, leaving 16 bases between them. The source material, RNA transcripts, was used to amplify TCR beta CDR3 regions. First-round RT-PCR of the TCR CDR3 relied on the HTBI primer set. TCRdb called the multiplex PCR reads again in MiXCR, with one record for every CDR3 protein. The sample has roughly 700,000 distinct CDR3 sequences, under 45% seen once. This TCR came from a woman aged 40 to 50 with Graves' hyperthyroidism. The rearrangement uses TRBV25-1 and TRBJ1-1; D unclear. Sequencing was performed on blood. The CDR3 loop is CASTTGNWGTEAFF. In DNA form, the CDR3 reads TGTGCCAGCACCACGGGAAACTGGGGCACTGAAGCTTTCTTT.